These 6 T cell receptor beta chains share one sample of origin, sequenced in a study of graft-versus-host responses after intestinal transplantation. Using immunoSEQ multiplex PCR, the repertoire was profiled, and TCRdb retains in-frame clones only, with some absent. The data contain around 30,000 clones, 70% to 90% of them singletons. Sequenced here: PBMCs, sampled about 450 days after intestinal transplantation. Receptors originate from a human patient who received an intestinal transplant, so some T cells may come from the graft donor.

The chain is built from TRBV2 and TRBJ2-7; D ambiguous. Germline V gene lookup returns CDR1 SNHLY and CDR2 FYNNEI. Trimming shortened V by 6 bases and J by 1 base, and 13 bases separated the two germline ends. The CDR3 consists of 14 residues. CDR3 sequence reads: CASSHLTTSYEQYF. In nucleotides, the CDR3 is TGTGCCAGCAGCCATTTAACAACATCCTACGAGCAGTACTTC.

This clone was seen just once. The V call is TRBV5-1, the J call TRBJ1-5, with D perhaps matching TRBD1 (5 bases). The V gene lost 1 base and the J gene lost 5 bases, with 10 bases spanning the gap. CDR1 and CDR2 from the germline V gene are SGHRS and YFSETQ. The CDR3 runs to 14 residues. The CDR3 nucleotides are TGCGCCAGCAGCTTGACAGGAGAGGATCAGCCCCAGCATTTT. Translation gives CASSLTGEDQPQHF.

The chain recombines TRBV19 with TRBJ1-2; D possibly corresponds to TRBD1 (6 bases). Deletions cut 8 bases from V and 8 bases from J, with 12 bases between. The CDR3 runs 11 residues. Germline lookup yields CDR1 LNHDA and CDR2 SQIVND (reference sequence). CDR3 residues: CASYSGVGYTF. In DNA form, the CDR3 reads TGTGCCAGTTATTCAGGGGTCGGCTACACCTTC.

The chain uses TRBV19 and TRBJ2-5; TRBD1 is a possible D gene (6 bases). Germline V CDR1 and CDR2: LNHDA, SQIVND (reference sequence). This CDR3 has 13 amino acids. V lost 4 bases and J lost 3, with 9 bases in between. CDR3 loop: CASSNSGEETQYF. CDR3 in DNA: TGTGCCAGTAGTAACTCAGGGGAAGAGACCCAGTACTTC.

The chain employs TRBV5-1 and TRBJ1-1; unclear D gene. CDR1 and CDR2 (germline): SGHRS, YFSETQ. The CDR3 sequence is 17 residues long. V lost 1 base to trimming and J lost 0 bases, with 16 bases between them. CDR3 sequence reads: CASSLSLATDMNTEAFF. CDR3 in DNA: TGCGCCAGCAGCTTGTCGTTGGCGACGGATATGAACACTGAAGCTTTCTTT.

The chain is built from TRBV4-2 and TRBJ2-1, with 7 bases that match TRBD2. The CDR3 has 16 residues. Germline lookup yields CDR1 LGHNA and CDR2 YNFKEQ. V gave up 4 bases and J gave up 6 bases; unmatched junction bases: 12. Here the CDR3 DNA reads TGTGCCAGCAGCCGTCTAATTGGGACTACCTTCAATGAGCAGTTCTTC. Translating gives CASSRLIGTTFNEQFF.